The TCR beta chain described here comes from a study of graft-versus-host responses after intestinal transplantation. Study background: Each transplant was multivisceral, liver-intestinal, or isolated intestinal.

Turning to this clone: Its antigen is unknown.

Study-wide findings and caveats: The study associated peak circulating GvH clone levels with early post-transplant HvG declines.

Assay used: immunoSEQ multiplex PCR; TCRdb lists only in-frame clones, some missing. The sample contains 20,000 to 25,000 clones, around 80% of which appear only once. The CDR3 has 21 amino acids. CDR1 SNHLY and CDR2 FYNNEI come from the germline V gene. The V and J ends lost 6 bases and 3 bases respectively, with 32 bases between them. This chain joins TRBV2 and TRBJ1-4; weak D call: TRBD1 (6 bases). This receptor was obtained from a human donor who was the organ donor for an intestinal transplant. The material was unstimulated CD8+ T cells sorted from spleen or lymph node cells, obtained before transplant. The CDR3 coding sequence is TGTGCCAGCAGGATCCCTACAACCAGGGGAGGGCTAGAAGGGCCTAATGAAAAACTGTTTTTT. As protein: CASRIPTTRGGLEGPNEKLFF.